This T cell receptor beta chain was observed in a study of shared clonotypes between healthy human individuals. For this clone: The target antigen is unknown.

General study points: Researchers sampled only blood; tissue repertoires likely differ.

Donors included only healthy HIV-negative adults lacking recent acute infections or vaccinations. Germline V CDR1 and CDR2: WSHSY, SAAADI. The CDR3 spans 19 residues. Trimming removed 7 bases from V and 1 base from J; junction bases left unmatched: 16. Sequencing was at deep level. Original data processing: ImmunoSEQ gave junction-only sequences without quality scores, so filtering differed. TCRdb keeps only in-frame clones here, not all; method: immunoSEQ multiplex PCR. V and J calls and clone size come straight from that table; D and trimming were deduced from the DNA. Of some 470,000 clones in the sample, about 82% were seen once.

Sequenced input: PBMCs. The chain recombines TRBV10-2 with TRBJ2-1; 10 bases are a match to TRBD2. The sequence was collected from a middle-aged woman in good health. Some clones in this sample may be carry-over from other donors' samples. CDR3 sequence reads: CASISGVAGGSWSYNEQFF. The CDR3 DNA sequence: TGCGCCAGCATCTCCGGGGTAGCGGGAGGTAGTTGGTCCTACAATGAGCAGTTCTTC.